This TCR beta chain was captured by sequencing in a study of T cell changes during pregnancy in multiple sclerosis. Germline assignment: CDR1 SNHLY and CDR2 FYNNEI. The CDR3 covers 15 residues. V shed 5 bases and J 4 bases; nucleotides not matched to a gene: 7. Sequenced by immunoSEQ multiplex PCR; TCRdb stores in-frame clones only, minus some. The sample has about 30,000 clones, 80% to 90% seen once. Sequenced here: CD8+ T cells from peripheral blood mononuclear cells, sampled in the second trimester of pregnancy. V gene TRBV2 combines with J gene TRBJ2-7; 11 nucleotides agree with TRBD2. This receptor was identified in a female donor with multiple sclerosis, enrolled in a pregnancy study. CDR3 region: CASSPRASGGYEQYF. In nucleotides, the CDR3 is TGTGCCAGCAGTCCACGGGCTAGCGGGGGGTACGAGCAGTACTTC.